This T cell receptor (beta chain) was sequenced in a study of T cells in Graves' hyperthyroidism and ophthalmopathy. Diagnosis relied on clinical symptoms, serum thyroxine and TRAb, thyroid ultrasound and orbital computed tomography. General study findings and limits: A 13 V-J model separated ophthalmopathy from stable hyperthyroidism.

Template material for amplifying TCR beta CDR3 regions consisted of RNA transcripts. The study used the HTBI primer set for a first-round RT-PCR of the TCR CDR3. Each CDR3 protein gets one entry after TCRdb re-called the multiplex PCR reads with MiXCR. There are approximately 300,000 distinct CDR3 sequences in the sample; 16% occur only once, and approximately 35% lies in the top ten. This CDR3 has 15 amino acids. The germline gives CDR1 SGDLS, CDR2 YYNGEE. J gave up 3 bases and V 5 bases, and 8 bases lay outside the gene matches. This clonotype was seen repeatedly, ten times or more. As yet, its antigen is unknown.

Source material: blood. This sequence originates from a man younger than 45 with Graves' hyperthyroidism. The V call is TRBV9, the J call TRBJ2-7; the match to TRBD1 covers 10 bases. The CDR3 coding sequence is TGTGCCAGCAGTCCCGGGACAGGGGTTCACTACGAGCAGTACTTC. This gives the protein CASSPGTGVHYEQYF.